A single TCR beta chain is shown here with its context. Antigen unknown. The data belong to a study of post-analysis software for immune sequencing data. Broader study findings: Patients had higher frequencies than controls of about five TRBV segments, including TRBV5-6, TRBV5-1 and TRBV20-1.

The CDR3 is made up of 15 amino acids. Germline CDR1 and CDR2: DFQATT and SNEGSKA (reference sequence). The V end lost 0 bases, the J end lost 4 bases, and 13 bases lay between the germline ends. TCR beta cDNA libraries included unique molecular identifiers. Each CDR3 protein gets one entry after TCRdb re-called the PCR reads with MiXCR. The data show around 440,000 distinct CDR3 sequences, with under 55% seen just once and roughly an eighth held by the top ten. The TCR was taken from a girl between 5 and 17 years old with multiple sclerosis. Source material: blood. The chain couples TRBV20-1 to TRBJ2-1; D might be TRBD2 (5 bases). The CDR3 protein is CSARDRTRKYNEQFF. The DNA of the CDR3 is TGCAGTGCTAGAGATCGAACTAGAAAGTACAATGAGCAGTTCTTC.